This T cell receptor (beta chain) was documented in a study of tumor-infiltrating lymphocytes in oesophageal squamous cell carcinoma (dated by TCRdb to the mid-2010s). Libraries were made using PCR. Sequenced using an Illumina HiSeq 2000. TCRdb reran the public reads through fastp at Q25 and MiXCR, keeping productive beta chains. One record per CDR3 amino acid sequence lists the most common genes and DNA. Present in this sample are tens of thousands of distinct CDR3 sequences, roughly a third of which were seen just once. Together, the top ten hold 15% to 20% of the sample. The germline V gene gives CDR1 as MNHNS and CDR2 as SASEGT. The CDR3 holds 18 amino acids from the cysteine to the phenylalanine. Only the CDR3 DNA stays, 54 bases, in frame from base 1. A remark on this clonotype: Its recognized antigen is unknown. The record has no base qualities; no much larger clone is one base away.

The sequencing sample was made of esophageal tumor tissue. The sequence is built from TRBV6-1 and TRBJ1-1; the central 7 bases match TRBD2. With the DNA end fitting TRBJ2-2 better, the J assignment may be wrong. This clonotype was sampled from a female donor with esophageal squamous cell carcinoma. The CDR3 loop reads CASSPWPWASGNTGELFF. The DNA sequence is as follows: TGTGCCAGCAGTCCCTGGCCATGGGCTAGCGGGAACACCGGGGAGCTGTTTTTT.